Below are 2 T cell receptor beta chains sequenced from a single sample in a study of regulatory T cells in long-lasting Graves disease. Time point meaning: newly diagnosed GD, antithyroid drugs for less than 3 months. TCR sequences were obtained from RNA taken from PBMCs. The authors built TCR beta libraries using iRepertoire HTBI primers and Arm-PCR of CDR3 regions. TCRdb re-called the multiplex PCR reads through MiXCR, storing one row per CDR3 protein. The table lists more than 450,000 distinct CDR3 sequences, 12% of them singletons, with roughly 8.9% in the top ten. The sample was also reused in another study, on T cells in Graves' hyperthyroidism and ophthalmopathy.

Sequences were derived from peripheral blood mononuclear cells (PBMCs), sampled at new diagnosis, from a patient treated with antithyroid drugs. The receptors here all came from a woman in her thirties with Graves disease.

This clonotype was observed at least ten times. The CDR3, as DNA: TGTGCCAGCAGTTACGACAAAAATGAAAAACTGTTTTTT. Residues: CASSYDKNEKLFF. The genes are TRBV6-5 and TRBJ1-4; no definite D call. Deletions cut 2 bases from V and 5 bases from J, with 6 bases between. CDR3 length equals 13 residues. The germline V gene has CDR1 MNHEY and CDR2 SVGAGI.

This clonotype was found many times. This chain uses TRBV19 with TRBJ1-2, with TRBD1 as a possible D gene (5 bases). Germline V gene data show CDR1 as LNHDA and CDR2 as SQIVND (reference sequence). The CDR3 length is 14 residues. The V end lost 3 bases, the J end lost 4 bases, and 12 bases lay between the germline ends. The CDR3 DNA follows: TGTGCCAGTAGTATCGCAGGGCTACGCTATGGCTACACCTTC. It is translated as CASSIAGLRYGYTF.